Included here is one T cell receptor (beta chain) sequence, with context. The sample is drawn from a study of cytomegalovirus exposure and HLA in healthy donors. The PCR was carried out with 60 Vbeta primers and 13 Jbeta primers. Data came from immunoSEQ multiplex PCR; TCRdb stores just in-frame clones and leaves some out. The table lists about 120,000 clones, over 75% of them singletons, with around 1.5% in the top ten. The CDR3 is made up of 16 amino acids. V was pared by 2 bases and J by 0 bases, with 6 bases of the junction left unmatched. Germline lookup yields CDR1 LGHNA and CDR2 YNFKEQ. At the time of sampling, donors were nominally healthy, though unrecorded immune exposures were likely.

The sequencing input was PBMCs. This receptor was taken from a woman aged 18-29 years in good health and CMV-seronegative. The chain couples TRBV4-2 to TRBJ1-2, with 7 bases aligning to TRBD1. The CDR3, as DNA: TGTGCCAGCAGCCAAAGGCTGGGACAGCCTAACTATGGCTACACCTTC. Residues: CASSQRLGQPNYGYTF.